These 15 T cell receptor beta chains originate from one sample sequenced in a study of cytomegalovirus exposure and HLA in healthy donors. Sequencing used immunoSEQ multiplex PCR; TCRdb keeps in-frame clones, though not all of them. Counted here are about 160,000 clones, around 92% occurring once; the ten biggest clones make up 4% to 4.5%. Sequencing was carried out using PBMCs. The receptors come from a man aged 18 to 35 in good health and CMV-seropositive.

The gene calls are TRBV27 and TRBJ2-3; no clear D gene. Germline CDR1 MNHEY, CDR2 SMNVEV (reference sequence). This CDR3 contains 14 residues. Deletions cut 2 bases from V and 1 base from J, with 7 bases between. CDR3 DNA sequence: TGTGCCAGCAGTTTAGTCGGAGGCACAGATACGCAGTATTTT. This gives the protein CASSLVGGTDTQYF.

CDR3 loop: CASSGGLSGNTIYF. The CDR3 DNA reads TGTGCCAGCAGCGGCGGCCTCTCTGGAAACACCATATATTTT. The chain joins TRBV9 to TRBJ1-3; D unresolved. Germline V CDR1 and CDR2: SGDLS, YYNGEE. The CDR3 is made up of 14 amino acids. V lost 3 bases and J 0 bases, leaving 7 bases between the germline ends.

The chain links TRBV6-1 to TRBJ1-5, with unresolved D. Germline V gene data show CDR1 as MNHNS and CDR2 as SASEGT. V lost 3 bases, J lost 7 bases, and 16 bases lay in between. The CDR3 loop spans 15 amino acids. For the CDR3, the DNA is TGTGCCAGCAGTGATTGGGGAGGGATGGAACAGCCCCAGCATTTT. Translation gives CASSDWGGMEQPQHF.

The CDR3 sequence is CASSLADYWGTDTQYF. CDR3 coding DNA: TGTGCCAGCAGCCTAGCGGACTATTGGGGCACAGATACGCAGTATTTT. The genes are TRBV9 and TRBJ2-3; 7 bases are a match to TRBD2. The CDR3 runs 16 residues. After removal of 4 bases from V and 1 base from J, the junction contained 9 bases not matched to a gene. The germline V gene encodes CDR1 SGDLS and CDR2 YYNGEE.

In its sample, this clone was seen once. The chain recombines TRBV19 with TRBJ1-2, with 8 positions matching TRBD1. The CDR3 totals 16 residues. Trimming removed 3 bases from V and 2 bases from J; junction bases left unmatched: 8. CDR1 is LNHDA and CDR2 is SQIVND in the germline V gene (reference sequence). The CDR3 loop is CASSILQGAQNYGYTF. The CDR3 DNA reads TGTGCCAGTAGTATCCTGCAGGGGGCGCAGAACTATGGCTACACCTTC.

This clone occurred a few times. The chain uses TRBV28 and TRBJ2-7, with 13 bases lining up with TRBD2. Germline V lookup: CDR1 MDHEN, CDR2 SYDVKM. The CDR3 contains 14 residues. The J segment lost 6 bases and the V segment lost 3 bases, leaving 2 bases of the junction unmatched. The CDR3 is CASSFRLAGGEQYF. CDR3 DNA sequence: TGTGCCAGCAGTTTTAGACTAGCGGGAGGCGAGCAGTACTTC.

The rearrangement joins TRBV6-1 to TRBJ2-7; 11 bases fit TRBD2. CDR1 and CDR2 (germline): MNHNS, SASEGT. The CDR3 consists of 15 residues. V shed 3 bases, J shed 7 bases, and the junction held 8 bases outside the gene matches. CDR3 sequence reads: CASSEVAGGPEEQYF. The CDR3 DNA follows: TGTGCCAGCAGTGAGGTAGCGGGAGGGCCGGAAGAGCAGTACTTC.

The rearrangement joins TRBV9 to TRBJ2-3, with 7 positions matching TRBD2. The CDR3 extends over 16 amino acids. In germline, CDR1 is SGDLS, CDR2 YYNGEE. With 0 bases clipped from V and 0 bases from J, the junction kept 4 bases outside the gene matches. This CDR3 reads CASSVEAGTSTDTQYF. The CDR3 nucleotides are TGTGCCAGCAGCGTAGAAGCGGGAACTAGCACAGATACGCAGTATTTT.

This chain connects TRBV2 to TRBJ1-2; D possibly corresponds to TRBD1 (6 bases). V was shortened by 2 bases and J by 10 bases, with 14 bases between the two germline ends. The CDR3 loop spans 13 amino acids. CDR1 SNHLY and CDR2 FYNNEI come from the germline V gene. The CDR3 DNA sequence: TGTGCCAGCAGTGAAAAGAAACAGGGTGACTACACCTTC. Translating it yields CASSEKKQGDYTF. The full variable domain, in which reference TRBV2 and TRBJ1-2 provide the parts outside the CDR3, is EPEVTQTPSHQVTQMGQEVILRCVPISNHLYFYWYRQILGQKVEFLVSFYNNEISEKSEIFDDQFSVERPDGSNFTLKIRSTKLEDSAMYFCASSEKKQGDYTFGSGTRLTVV.

The rearrangement uses TRBV27 and TRBJ1-2; D is ambiguous. Germline CDR1 MNHEY, CDR2 SMNVEV (reference sequence). The length of the CDR3 is 13 residues. V was trimmed by 6 bases and J by 4 bases, leaving 12 bases between them. CDR3 in DNA: TGTGCCAGCAGCCAAGTCTCGGGCTATGGCTACACCTTC. Translating it yields CASSQVSGYGYTF.

J is TRBJ2-1 and V is TRBV11-3, with TRBD2 identical over 9 bases. The length of the CDR3 is 17 residues. J gave up 3 bases and V 1 base, and 7 bases lay outside the gene matches. From germline, CDR1 is SGHNT and CDR2 YENEEA. The CDR3 region is CASSLGKSGRNYNEQFF. CDR3 coding DNA: TGTGCCAGCAGCTTAGGGAAGAGCGGGAGGAACTACAATGAGCAGTTCTTC. Full variable domain (outside the CDR3, taken from reference TRBV11-3 and TRBJ2-1): EAGVVQSPRYKIIEKKQPVAFWCNPISGHNTLYWYLQNLGQGPELLIRYENEEAVDDSQLPKDRFSAERLKGVDSTLKIQPAELGDSAVYLCASSLGKSGRNYNEQFFGPGTRLTVL.

The rearrangement joins TRBV6-5 to TRBJ1-2, with 7 bases that match TRBD1. The CDR3 consists of 16 residues. After removal of 0 bases from V and 4 bases from J, the junction contained 8 bases not matched to a gene. Germline CDR1 MNHEY, CDR2 SVGAGI. CDR3 region: CASSYSTGTFFYGYTF. The CDR3 DNA is TGTGCCAGCAGTTACTCGACAGGGACCTTTTTCTATGGCTACACCTTC.

The chain employs TRBV4-2 and TRBJ2-3, with D perhaps TRBD2 (5 bases). The V end lost 0 bases, the J end lost 4 bases, and 11 bases lay between the germline ends. CDR1 and CDR2 (germline): LGHNA, YNFKEQ. The CDR3 totals 15 residues. In DNA form, the CDR3 reads TGTGCCAGCAGCCAAGATCGGGGAGCCCCAGATACGCAGTATTTT. It translates to CASSQDRGAPDTQYF.

V usage is TRBV5-1 and J usage is TRBJ2-5; unclear D gene. Per the germline V gene, CDR1 is SGHRS and CDR2 is YFSETQ. Trimming stripped 0 bases from V and 4 bases from J, with 10 bases between. The CDR3 extends over 14 amino acids. The CDR3 loop reads CASSLGQAGETQYF. The DNA for the CDR3 is TGCGCCAGCAGCTTGGGGCAGGCTGGAGAGACCCAGTACTTC. Using reference TRBV5-1 and TRBJ2-5 for the parts outside the CDR3, the full variable domain is KAGVTQTPRYLIKTRGQQVTLSCSPISGHRSVSWYQQTPGQGLQFLFEYFSETQRNKGNFPGRFSGRQFSNSRSEMNVSTLELGDSALYLCASSLGQAGETQYFGPGTRLLVL.

The chain combines TRBV11-3 with TRBJ2-1, with 10 bases identical to TRBD2. V trimming: 5 bases; J trimming: 4 bases; junction bases outside the gene matches: 8. Germline V CDR1 and CDR2: SGHNT, YENEEA. This CDR3 is 16 amino acids long. The CDR3 bases are TGTGCCAGCAGCCTTTCCAGACTAGCGGGTTACAATGAGCAGTTCTTC. It yields the protein CASSLSRLAGYNEQFF.